This T cell receptor (beta chain) was identified in a study of OX40 agonist ivuxolimab in advanced cancers. Across the whole study: Patients enrolled in dose escalation were diagnosed with hepatocellular carcinoma, melanoma, renal cell or head and neck cancer.

Only in-frame clones appear in the TCRdb table, and some are missing; sequencing was by immunoSEQ multiplex PCR. The profile covers under 80,000 clones, with approximately 89% appearing a single time and approximately 2.2% taken by the ten largest. CDR1 MDHEN and CDR2 SYDVKM come from the germline V gene. V was clipped by 7 bases and J by 3 bases; unmatched bases: 12. This CDR3 has 19 residues. Here the sequenced sample was CD4+ or CD8+ T cells sorted from blood, taken in a trial of the OX40 agonist ivuxolimab. The V call is TRBV28, the J call TRBJ2-1; 16 positions match TRBD2. The TCR comes from an adult with an advanced solid tumor such as melanoma, head and neck, liver or kidney cancer. CDR3: CASMGRGLAGGGGYNEQFF. CDR3 coding DNA: TGTGCCAGCATGGGCAGGGGACTAGCGGGAGGGGGCGGCTACAATGAGCAGTTCTTC.